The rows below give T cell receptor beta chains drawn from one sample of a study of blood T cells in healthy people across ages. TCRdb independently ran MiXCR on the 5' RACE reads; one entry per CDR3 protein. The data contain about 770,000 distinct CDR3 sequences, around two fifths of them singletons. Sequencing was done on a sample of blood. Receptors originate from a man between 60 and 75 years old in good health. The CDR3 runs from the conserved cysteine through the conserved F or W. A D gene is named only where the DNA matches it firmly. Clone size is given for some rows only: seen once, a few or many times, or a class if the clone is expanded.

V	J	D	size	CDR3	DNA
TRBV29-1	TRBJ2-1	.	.	CSLLGNNEQFF	TGCAGCCTACTAGGAAACAATGAGCAGTTCTTC
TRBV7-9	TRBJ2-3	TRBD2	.	CASSSLLAGVDTQYF	TGTGCCAGCAGCTCCCTACTAGCGGGGGTAGATACGCAGTATTTT
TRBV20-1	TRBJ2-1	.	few	CSAKFTGNEQFF	TGCAGTGCAAAATTTACTGGCAATGAGCAGTTCTTC
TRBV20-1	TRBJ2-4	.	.	CSARDRDLAKNIQYF	TGCAGTGCTAGAGATCGGGATCTAGCCAAAAACATTCAGTACTTC
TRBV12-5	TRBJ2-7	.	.	CASGLVVAGTFLPYEQYF	TGTGCTAGTGGTTTGGTAGTTGCCGGGACATTCTTACCCTACGAGCAGTACTTC
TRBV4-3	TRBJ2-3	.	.	CASSQTSMSTDTQYF	TGCGCCAGCAGCCAAACAAGTATGTCCACAGATACGCAGTATTTT
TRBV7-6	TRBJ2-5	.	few	CASSLATDRYQETQYF	TGTGCCAGCAGCTTAGCCACGGATCGGTACCAAGAGACCCAGTACTTC
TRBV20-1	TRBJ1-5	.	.	CSAAGPEPQHF	TGCAGTGCCGCGGGGCCGGAGCCCCAGCATTTT
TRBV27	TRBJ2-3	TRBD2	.	CASRGLAGGWADTQYF	TGTGCCAGCAGAGGATTAGCGGGGGGGTGGGCAGATACGCAGTATTTT
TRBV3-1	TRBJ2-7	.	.	CASSHLGTAKQYF	TGTGCCAGCAGCCACCTCGGGACCGCGAAGCAGTACTTC
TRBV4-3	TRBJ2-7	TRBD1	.	CASSHDQGASYEQYF	TGCGCCAGCAGCCACGACCAGGGGGCGTCCTACGAGCAGTACTTC
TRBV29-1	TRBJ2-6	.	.	CSVAQGSGVNVLTF	TGCAGCGTTGCTCAGGGCTCTGGGGTCAACGTCCTGACTTTC
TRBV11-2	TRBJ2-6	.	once	CASTSPREIVIAGANVLTF	TGTGCCAGCACCTCCCCAAGAGAAATTGTAATAGCTGGGGCCAACGTCCTGACTTTC
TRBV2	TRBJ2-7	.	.	CASTKQQGYEQYF	TGTGCCAGCACTAAACAACAGGGCTACGAGCAGTACTTC